The present entry profiles one T cell receptor beta chain with its context. Trimming stripped 0 bases from V and 1 base from J, with 12 bases between. The CDR3 covers 16 residues. Germline assignment: CDR1 LGHNA and CDR2 YSLEER. This sample was included in a study of blood T cell repertoires in COVID-19. Profiling relied on immunoSEQ multiplex PCR, and the TCRdb table lists in-frame clones only, not all of them. The repertoire consists of 280,000 or so clones, with about 91% occurring once and the leading ten covering approximately 6.6%. Sequencing input: peripheral blood. This TCR was sampled from a woman in her 30s who had recovered from COVID-19. V and J are TRBV4-3 and TRBJ1-1, with D unclear. Written as DNA, the CDR3 is TGCGCCAGCAGCCAAGATCCCAGAGGGTGGAACACTGAAGCTTTCTTT. It yields the protein CASSQDPRGWNTEAFF.